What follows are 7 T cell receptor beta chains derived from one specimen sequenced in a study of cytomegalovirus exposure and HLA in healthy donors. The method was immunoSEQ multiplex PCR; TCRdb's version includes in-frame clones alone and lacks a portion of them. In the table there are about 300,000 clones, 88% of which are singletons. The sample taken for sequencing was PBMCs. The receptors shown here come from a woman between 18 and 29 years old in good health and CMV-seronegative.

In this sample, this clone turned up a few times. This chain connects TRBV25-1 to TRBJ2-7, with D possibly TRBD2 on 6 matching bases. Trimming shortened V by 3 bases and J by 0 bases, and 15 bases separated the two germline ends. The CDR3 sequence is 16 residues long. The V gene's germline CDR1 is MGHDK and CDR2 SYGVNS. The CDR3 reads CASSDSWRGNSYEQYF. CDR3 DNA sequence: TGTGCCAGCAGTGATTCATGGCGGGGCAACTCCTACGAGCAGTACTTC.

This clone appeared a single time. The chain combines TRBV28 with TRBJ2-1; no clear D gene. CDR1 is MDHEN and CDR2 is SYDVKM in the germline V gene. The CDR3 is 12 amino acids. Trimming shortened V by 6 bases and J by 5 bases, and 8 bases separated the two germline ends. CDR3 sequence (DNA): TGTGCCAGCAGCCCTTCAGACAATGAGCAGTTCTTC. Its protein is CASSPSDNEQFF. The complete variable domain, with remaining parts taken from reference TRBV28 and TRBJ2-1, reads DVKVTQSSRYLVKRTGEKVFLECVQDMDHENMFWYRQDPGLGLRLIYFSYDVKMKEKGDIPEGYSVSREKKERFSLILESASTNQTSMYLCASSPSDNEQFFGPGTRLTVL.

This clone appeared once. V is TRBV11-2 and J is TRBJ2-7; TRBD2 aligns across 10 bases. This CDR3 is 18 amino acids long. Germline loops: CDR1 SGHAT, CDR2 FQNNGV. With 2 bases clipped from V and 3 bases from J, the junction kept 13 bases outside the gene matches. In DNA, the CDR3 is TGTGCCAGCAGCTTAAACGACCGACTAGCGGGCATAAACTACGAGCAGTACTTC. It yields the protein CASSLNDRLAGINYEQYF.

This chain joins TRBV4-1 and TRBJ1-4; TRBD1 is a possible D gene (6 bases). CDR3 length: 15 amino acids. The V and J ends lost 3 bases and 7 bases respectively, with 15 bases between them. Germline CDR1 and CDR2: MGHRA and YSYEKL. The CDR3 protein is CASSHTGTIFEKLFF. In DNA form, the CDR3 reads TGCGCCAGCAGCCATACCGGGACAATATTTGAAAAACTGTTTTTT.

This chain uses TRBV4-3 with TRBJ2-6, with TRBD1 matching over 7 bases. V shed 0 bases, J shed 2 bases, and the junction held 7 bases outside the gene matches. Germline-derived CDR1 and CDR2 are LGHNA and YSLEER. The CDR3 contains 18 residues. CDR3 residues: CASSQEPTTGAGANVLTF. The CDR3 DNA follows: TGCGCCAGCAGCCAAGAGCCCACCACAGGGGCTGGGGCCAACGTCCTGACTTTC.

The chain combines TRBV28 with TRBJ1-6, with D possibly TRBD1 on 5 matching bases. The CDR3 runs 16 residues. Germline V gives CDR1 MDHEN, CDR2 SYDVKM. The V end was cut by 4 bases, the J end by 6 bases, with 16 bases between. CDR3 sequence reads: CASSSGVGGLNSPLHF. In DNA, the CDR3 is TGTGCCAGCAGTTCAGGTGTGGGGGGTCTTAATTCACCCCTCCACTTT.

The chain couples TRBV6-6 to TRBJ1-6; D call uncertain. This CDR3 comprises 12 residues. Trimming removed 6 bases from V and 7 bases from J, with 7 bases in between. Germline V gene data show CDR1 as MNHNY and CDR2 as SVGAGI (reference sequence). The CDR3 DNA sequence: TGTGCCAGCAGGCCCGAGAATTCACCCCTCCACTTT. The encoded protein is CASRPENSPLHF.